The 3 T cell receptor beta chains below come from one sample, sequenced in a study of blood T cell repertoires in COVID-19. TCRdb keeps only in-frame clones here, not all; method: immunoSEQ multiplex PCR. The table lists 300,000 or so clones, over 80% of them singletons. Sequenced material: peripheral blood. The receptors stem from a woman aged 45-65 years with active or convalescent COVID-19.

This clone was observed a single time. This chain uses TRBV6-5 with TRBJ2-7, with a weak D call TRBD1 (6 bases). Germline lookup yields CDR1 MNHEY and CDR2 SVGAGI. V lost 8 bases and J lost 5, with 16 bases in between. The CDR3 totals 13 residues. CDR3 nucleotide sequence: TGTGCCAGCGGAACATACAGGGACCACGAGCAGTACTTC. Translated, it gives CASGTYRDHEQYF.

V usage is TRBV5-6 and J usage is TRBJ1-5, with D perhaps TRBD1 (6 bases). With 1 base removed from V and 8 bases from J, the gap between germline ends came to 13 bases. The CDR3 consists of 14 residues. CDR1 is SGHDT and CDR2 is YYEEEE in the germline V gene. CDR3 in amino acids: CASSLYAGAKPQHF. The CDR3 region has the DNA TGTGCCAGCAGCTTGTATGCAGGGGCCAAGCCCCAGCATTTT. Combining the CDR3 with reference TRBV5-6 and TRBJ1-5 gives the whole variable domain DAGVTQSPTHLIKTRGQQVTLRCSPKSGHDTVSWYQQALGQGPQFIFQYYEEEERQRGNFPDRFSGHQFPNYSSELNVNALLLGDSALYLCASSLYAGAKPQHFGDGTRLSIL.

V is TRBV6-5 and J is TRBJ2-7, with D unclear. Germline assignment: CDR1 MNHEY and CDR2 SVGAGI. Trimming removed 6 bases from V and 2 bases from J, with 14 bases in between. This CDR3 region has 14 residues. DNA for the CDR3: TGTGCCAGCAGAACAACACCCACCCCCTACGAGCAGTACTTC. Amino acids: CASRTTPTPYEQYF.